Listed below are T cell receptor beta chains from one sample, sequenced in a study of shared clonotypes between healthy human individuals. Profiling relied on immunoSEQ multiplex PCR, and the TCRdb table lists in-frame clones only, not all of them. This table holds fewer than 3 million clones, about nine tenths found once. The sequenced sample was naive CD4+ T cells from PBMCs. The source of these receptors is a man younger than 30 in good health. Some clones in this sample may be carry-over from other donors' samples. The CDR3 runs from the conserved cysteine through the conserved F or W. D genes are given only for firm matches. The size field is filled for only some rows; it gives once, few, many or a size class.

d_gene: TRBD1; j_gene: TRBJ1-2; v_gene: TRBV27; abundance: once; CDR3nt: TGTGCCAGCAGCCCACAGGGGTGGGGATATGGCTACACCTTC; CDR3aa: CASSPQGWGYGYTF
d_gene: .; j_gene: TRBJ2-5; v_gene: TRBV5-4; abundance: once; CDR3nt: TGTGCCAGCAGCTTGGGGGGGGTGAGCGGTCAAGAGACCCAGTACTTC; CDR3aa: CASSLGGVSGQETQYF
d_gene: .; j_gene: TRBJ2-3; v_gene: TRBV7-2; abundance: .; CDR3nt: TGTGCCAGCAGCCCGGACTACGGCACAGATACGCAGTATTTT; CDR3aa: CASSPDYGTDTQYF
d_gene: .; j_gene: TRBJ2-3; v_gene: TRBV5-1; abundance: once; CDR3nt: TGCGCCAGCAGCTTGGCGGACCGGTCGGGAGATACGCAGTATTTT; CDR3aa: CASSLADRSGDTQYF
d_gene: TRBD2; j_gene: TRBJ2-1; v_gene: TRBV4-1; abundance: .; CDR3nt: TGCGCCAGCAGCCACGGGTCACGGGCTAGCGGTTTATACAATGAGCAGTTCTTC; CDR3aa: CASSHGSRASGLYNEQFF
d_gene: .; j_gene: TRBJ1-4; v_gene: TRBV4-1; abundance: .; CDR3nt: TGCGCCAGCAGCCAATTGGGTGAAAAACTGTTTTTT; CDR3aa: CASSQLGEKLFF
d_gene: TRBD2; j_gene: TRBJ2-5; v_gene: TRBV29-1; abundance: .; CDR3nt: TGCAGCGTAGCTAGCGGTTCAGAGACCCAGTACTTC; CDR3aa: CSVASGSETQYF
d_gene: TRBD2; j_gene: TRBJ2-1; v_gene: TRBV9; abundance: .; CDR3nt: TGTGCCAGCAGCCCCGTAGCGGGAGGTTATAATGAGCAGTTCTTC; CDR3aa: CASSPVAGGYNEQFF
d_gene: .; j_gene: TRBJ2-4; v_gene: TRBV6-5; abundance: .; CDR3nt: TGTGCCAGCAGTACGACAGTAGCCAAAAACATTCAGTACTTC; CDR3aa: CASSTTVAKNIQYF
d_gene: TRBD1; j_gene: TRBJ2-5; v_gene: TRBV6-4; abundance: .; CDR3nt: TGTGCCACCAAATCCTCAGGGGGCTGGGAGACCCAGTACTTC; CDR3aa: CATKSSGGWETQYF
d_gene: .; j_gene: TRBJ1-5; v_gene: TRBV27; abundance: .; CDR3nt: TGTGCCAGCAGCCGCAACAGGGACCAGCCCCAGCATTTT; CDR3aa: CASSRNRDQPQHF